This T cell receptor beta chain was found in a study of T cells in localized non-small cell lung cancer. The CDR3 consists of 17 residues. Germline V gene lookup returns CDR1 SGHTA and CDR2 FQGNSA. The J segment lost 0 bases and the V segment lost 5 bases, leaving 4 bases of the junction unmatched. This clone has a handful of counts. Method: immunoSEQ multiplex PCR; TCRdb's copy keeps in-frame clones and lacks some. The sample gives 40,000 to 55,000 clones, 80% to 85% of which show up once; more than 15% is in the top ten. The sample in question was peripheral blood mononuclear cells, obtained before any cancer treatment. The clonotype originates from a man aged 40 to 70 with stage III lung adenocarcinoma. The chain recombines TRBV7-2 with TRBJ1-6; TRBD1 matches 10 bases. The CDR3 sequence: CASSHWTGGSYNSPLHF. The CDR3 DNA is TGTGCCAGCAGCCATTGGACAGGGGGCTCCTATAATTCACCCCTCCACTTT.